The present T cell receptor beta chain was sequenced within a study of PD-L1 blockade in urothelial cancer (dated by TCRdb to 2017 to 2019). In terms of the full investigation: Every patient began therapy at some point between 2013 and 2015 and was given atezolizumab 1,200 mg intravenously every 3 weeks. Pretreatment tumor samples, along with matched peripheral blood collected serially before and after atezolizumab treatment, underwent TCR sequencing. An ECOG performance status of 0 or 1 was recorded for the patients, and 0 to 3 prior chemotherapy regimens had been received by the patients. Some ten patients reached durable clinical benefit, while 20 patients did not. The study, an exploratory multi-omic analysis, examined somatic, immune and clinical correlates of response to PD-L1 blockade with atezolizumab in urothelial cancer. Durable clinical benefit meant progression-free survival longer than 6 months, and TCR features were also tested against progression-free and overall survival. Whole exome sequencing and RNA sequencing of pretreatment tumors were performed alongside TCR sequencing in the same patients. Blood samples were analyzed at two time points: 3 weeks after treatment start (second dose) and 6 weeks after treatment start. Blood samples gave median yields of around 140,000 T cells and some 80,000 unique TCRs, along with a median clonality of 0.080. About nine tenths of the roughly 29 patients were identified as males with urothelial cancer of bladder origin, and a prior smoking history was reported by 18 of 29 patients. Around 29 patients had pretreatment blood TCR-seq, 24 had at least one posttreatment blood collection, and 24 had tumor TCR-seq.

As to this clone: The clone's antigen remains unknown. The record has no base qualities; no much larger clone is one base away.

This sample's time point label indicates: peripheral blood 6 weeks after treatment start. A total of 25 to 30 patients with locally advanced or metastatic urothelial carcinoma, treated at Memorial Sloan Kettering on a trial protocol, made up the cohort. Peripheral blood mononuclear cells were collected pretreatment and during treatment, with between 1 and 8 total time points per patient. The Qiagen DNeasy Blood extraction kit was used to purify genomic DNA from total PBMCs and tumor samples. PBMCs were collected pretreatment and during treatment, and were isolated and stored as previously described. Synthetic TCR analog templates were spiked into each PCR so that absolute template abundance could be estimated from read counts. TCRbeta CDR3 regions were amplified from genomic DNA with bias-controlled V and J gene primers using the immunoSEQ assay. Sequencing of rearranged TCRbeta segments was performed at approximately 20X coverage. Processing in the source paper ran as follows. Clustering was used to correct sequencing errors, and CDR3s were annotated against IMGT so that V, D and J genes could be assigned. Downstream analyses used only productive TCRbeta rearrangements and left out out-of-frame or stop-codon sequences. Clonality was computed as one minus Shannon entropy normalized by the log of the number of unique productive sequences. Clones differing between time points or between blood and tumor were identified by Fisher's exact test with Benjamini-Hochberg correction at adjusted p below 0.01. The source is immuneACCESS, and TCRdb retained only in-frame sequences with V and J called. Part of the clones is not carried over; for the studies checked, unresolved V genes explain less than half of this, and the remainder is unexplained. D and trimming come from the DNA, and the V and J calls and clone size come from that table. Present in this sample are tens of thousands of clones, 88% of which were seen just once. The top ten constitute 2% to 2.5% of the sample.

Points the paper makes about the study in general: Among patients with durable benefit, tumor-associated TCR clones showed greater expansion in peripheral blood 3 weeks after treatment started (n = 22, p = 0.022). Because the sample size was small (n of about 30) and many exploratory analyses were performed, the results are intended to be hypothesis-generating. A pretreatment peripheral blood TCR clonality below the median was linked to improved progression-free and overall survival.

The sequence was obtained from a man in his 60s with urothelial cancer. The sample was PBMCs, taken around atezolizumab (anti-PD-L1) treatment.

The CDR3 protein: CASSLPGLSNTEAFF. The DNA sequence is TGCGCCAGCAGCCTTCCGGGACTCTCGAACACTGAAGCTTTCTTT. The rearranged segments are TRBV5-1 and TRBJ1-1; D gene: possibly TRBD1, on 5 matching bases. CDR1 and CDR2, looked up from the germline V gene, are SGHRS and YFSETQ. V and J lose 4 bases and 1 base, and a span of 14 bases separates them. The CDR3 holds 15 amino acids from the cysteine to the phenylalanine. Just the 45-base CDR3 DNA is kept, in frame starting at base 1.